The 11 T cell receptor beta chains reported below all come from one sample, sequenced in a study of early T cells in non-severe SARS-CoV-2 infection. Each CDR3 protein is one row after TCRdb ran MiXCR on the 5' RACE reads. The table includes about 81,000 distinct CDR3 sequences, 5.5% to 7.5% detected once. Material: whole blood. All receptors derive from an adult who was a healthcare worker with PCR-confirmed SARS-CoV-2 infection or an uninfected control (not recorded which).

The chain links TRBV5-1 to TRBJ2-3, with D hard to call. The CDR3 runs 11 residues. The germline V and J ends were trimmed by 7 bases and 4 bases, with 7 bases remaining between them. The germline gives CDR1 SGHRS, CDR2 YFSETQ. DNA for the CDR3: TGCGCCAGCGAGTGGGCAGATACGCAGTATTTT. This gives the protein CASEWADTQYF.

CDR3 sequence (DNA): TGTGCCAGCAGCCAAGATGGGGGTAACGAAAAACTGTTTTTT. Translating gives CASSQDGGNEKLFF. V usage is TRBV4-2 and J usage is TRBJ1-4, with D possibly TRBD1 on 5 matching bases. Germline-derived CDR1 and CDR2 are LGHNA and YNFKEQ. The V gene lost 0 bases and the J gene lost 8 bases, with 10 bases spanning the gap. This CDR3 is built from 14 residues.

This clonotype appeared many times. The CDR3 nucleotides are TGCAGCGTCTCAGGGGGTGAACCGAGTATGAACACTGAAGCTTTCTTT. Amino acid sequence: CSVSGGEPSMNTEAFF. The chain recombines TRBV29-1 with TRBJ1-1, with 7 bases fitting TRBD1. Per the germline V gene, CDR1 is SQVTM and CDR2 is ANQGSEA. The V and J ends lost 6 bases and 0 bases, in that order; junction bases with no gene match: 13. The CDR3 has 16 amino acids.

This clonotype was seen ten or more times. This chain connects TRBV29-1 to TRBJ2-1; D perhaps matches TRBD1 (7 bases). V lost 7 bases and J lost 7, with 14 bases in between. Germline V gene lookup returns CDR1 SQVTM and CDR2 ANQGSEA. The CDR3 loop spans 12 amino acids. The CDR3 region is CSAKGAGNEQFF. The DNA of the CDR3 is TGCAGCGCCAAGGGGGCGGGGAATGAGCAGTTCTTC.

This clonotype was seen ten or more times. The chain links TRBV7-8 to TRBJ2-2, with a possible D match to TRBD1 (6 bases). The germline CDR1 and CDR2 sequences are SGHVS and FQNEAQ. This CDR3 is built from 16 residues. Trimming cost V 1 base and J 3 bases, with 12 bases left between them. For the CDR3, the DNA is TGTGCCAGCAGCTTAGGACAGGTCTTGTACACCGGGGAGCTGTTTTTT. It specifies CASSLGQVLYTGELFF.

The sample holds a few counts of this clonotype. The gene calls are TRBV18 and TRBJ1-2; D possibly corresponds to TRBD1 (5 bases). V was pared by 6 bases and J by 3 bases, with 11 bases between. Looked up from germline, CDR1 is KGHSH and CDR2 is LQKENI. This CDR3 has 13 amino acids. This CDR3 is CASSRDSDYGYTF. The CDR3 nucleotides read TGTGCCAGCTCCCGAGACAGCGACTATGGCTACACCTTC.

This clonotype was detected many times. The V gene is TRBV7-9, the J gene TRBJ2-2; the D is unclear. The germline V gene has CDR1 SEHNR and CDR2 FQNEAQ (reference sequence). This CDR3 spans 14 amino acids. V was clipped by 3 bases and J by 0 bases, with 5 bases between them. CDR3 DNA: TGTGCCAGCAGCTTTCGTGCGAACACCGGGGAGCTGTTTTTT. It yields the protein CASSFRANTGELFF.

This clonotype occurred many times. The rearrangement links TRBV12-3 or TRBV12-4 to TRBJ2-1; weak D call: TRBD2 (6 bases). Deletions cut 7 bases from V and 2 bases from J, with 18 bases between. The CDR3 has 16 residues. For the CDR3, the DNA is TGTGCCAGCACCCCGGAGGGTATGAGCACCTACAATGAGCAGTTCTTC. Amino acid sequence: CASTPEGMSTYNEQFF.

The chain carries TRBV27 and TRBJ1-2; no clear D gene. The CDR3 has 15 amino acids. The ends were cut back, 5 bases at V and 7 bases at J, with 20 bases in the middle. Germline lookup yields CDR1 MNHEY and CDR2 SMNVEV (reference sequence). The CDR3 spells CASSRVGSPRGGYTF. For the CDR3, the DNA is TGTGCCAGCAGTCGCGTCGGGAGCCCCCGGGGTGGCTACACCTTC.

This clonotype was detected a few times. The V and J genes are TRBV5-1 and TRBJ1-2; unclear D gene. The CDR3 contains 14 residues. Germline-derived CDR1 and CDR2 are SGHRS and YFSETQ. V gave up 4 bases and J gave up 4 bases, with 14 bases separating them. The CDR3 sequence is CASSVDTFSYGYTF. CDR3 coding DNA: TGCGCCAGCAGCGTCGACACGTTCAGCTATGGCTACACCTTC.

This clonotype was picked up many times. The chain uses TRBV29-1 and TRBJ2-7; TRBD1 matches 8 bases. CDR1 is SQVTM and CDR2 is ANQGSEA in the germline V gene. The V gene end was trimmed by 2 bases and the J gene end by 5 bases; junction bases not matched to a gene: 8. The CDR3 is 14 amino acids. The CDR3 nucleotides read TGCAGCGTTGAAAGTTCGCAGGGGGCTAACGAGCAGTACTTC. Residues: CSVESSQGANEQYF.